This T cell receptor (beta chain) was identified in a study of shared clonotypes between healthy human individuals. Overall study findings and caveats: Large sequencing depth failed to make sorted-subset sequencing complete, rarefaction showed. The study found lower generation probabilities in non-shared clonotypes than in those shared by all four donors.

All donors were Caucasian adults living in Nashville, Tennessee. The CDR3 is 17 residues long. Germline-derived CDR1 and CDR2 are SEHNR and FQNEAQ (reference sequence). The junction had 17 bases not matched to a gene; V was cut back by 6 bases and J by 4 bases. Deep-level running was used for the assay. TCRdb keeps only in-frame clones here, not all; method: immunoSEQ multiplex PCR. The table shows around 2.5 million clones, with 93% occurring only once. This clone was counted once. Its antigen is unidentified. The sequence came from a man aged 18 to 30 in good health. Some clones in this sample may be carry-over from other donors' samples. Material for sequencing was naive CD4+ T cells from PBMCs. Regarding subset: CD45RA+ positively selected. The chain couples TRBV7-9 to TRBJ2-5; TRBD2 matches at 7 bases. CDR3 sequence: CASSKDGGGSLGETQYF. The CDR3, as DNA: TGTGCCAGCAGTAAGGACGGTGGCGGGAGTCTAGGAGAGACCCAGTACTTC.